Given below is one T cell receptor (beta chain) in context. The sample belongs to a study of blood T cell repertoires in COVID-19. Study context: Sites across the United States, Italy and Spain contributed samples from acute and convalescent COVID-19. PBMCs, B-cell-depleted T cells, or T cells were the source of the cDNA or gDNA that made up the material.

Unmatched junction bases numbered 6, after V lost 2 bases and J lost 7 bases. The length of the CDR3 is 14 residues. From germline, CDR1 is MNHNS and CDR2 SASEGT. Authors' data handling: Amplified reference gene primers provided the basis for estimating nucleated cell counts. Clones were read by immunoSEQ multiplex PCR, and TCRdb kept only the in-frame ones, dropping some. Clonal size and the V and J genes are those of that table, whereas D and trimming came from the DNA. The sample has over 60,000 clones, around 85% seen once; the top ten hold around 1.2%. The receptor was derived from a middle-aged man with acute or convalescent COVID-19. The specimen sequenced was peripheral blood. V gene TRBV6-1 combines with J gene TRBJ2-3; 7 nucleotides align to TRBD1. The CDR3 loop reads CASSETTGWYTQYF. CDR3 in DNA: TGTGCCAGCAGTGAAACGACAGGGTGGTATACGCAGTATTTT.